What follows are 29 T cell receptor beta chains derived from one specimen sequenced in a study of shared clonotypes between healthy human individuals. Sequencing used immunoSEQ multiplex PCR; TCRdb keeps in-frame clones, though not all of them. The data hold some 500,000 clones, with approximately 71% observed a single time. The specimen was PBMCs. Every receptor here comes from a woman in her forties in good health. Some clones in this sample may be carry-over from other donors' samples.

The chain links TRBV7-9 to TRBJ2-5, with 9 bases fitting TRBD2. The trim removed 8 bases at V and 2 bases at J, leaving 6 bases unmatched. Germline V CDR1 and CDR2: SEHNR, FQNEAQ (reference sequence). This CDR3 contains 14 residues. CDR3 residues: CASRLAALQETQYF. As DNA, the CDR3 is TGTGCCAGCCGACTAGCGGCCTTACAAGAGACCCAGTACTTC.

The chain employs TRBV6-4 and TRBJ2-7, with D maybe TRBD1 (6 bases). Trimming shortened V by 6 bases and J by 7 bases, and 25 bases separated the two germline ends. There are 16 residues in the CDR3. Germline V gives CDR1 MRHNA, CDR2 SNTAGT. CDR3 amino acids: CASSPGAGTNKGEQYF. For the CDR3, the DNA is TGTGCCAGCAGCCCGGGCGCCGGGACAAACAAAGGAGAGCAGTACTTC.

The V gene is TRBV18, the J gene TRBJ2-7; 8 bases line up with TRBD2. Trimming at V came to 4 bases and at J to 2 bases, leaving 13 bases not matched to a gene. Germline V gene sequence: CDR1 KGHSH, CDR2 LQKENI. CDR3 length: 17 residues. The CDR3 DNA reads TGTGCCAGCTCACGATCTCAAGAGACGGGAGGGCCCTACGAGCAGTACTTC. It codes for CASSRSQETGGPYEQYF.

With respect to this clone: This could be a read error, since a much larger clone is one nucleotide away. The chain joins TRBV28 to TRBJ1-4; 10 bases align to TRBD1. CDR1 and CDR2 from the germline V gene are MDHEN and SYDVKM. The junction had 6 bases not matched to a gene; V was cut back by 11 bases and J by 6 bases. The CDR3 spans 13 residues. The CDR3 DNA is TGTGCCGGCACCGGGACAGGGGATGAAAAACTGTTTTTT. Translated: CAGTGTGDEKLFF.

For this clone: The same CDR3 arises from other DNA sequences in this sample as well. The gene calls are TRBV4-2 and TRBJ2-5; TRBD2 aligns across 8 bases. Germline CDR1 is LGHNA and CDR2 is YNFKEQ. V dropped 0 bases and J dropped 5; count of bases not matched to a gene: 14. The CDR3 has 18 amino acids. CDR3 sequence reads: CASSQEGGAGDGWETQYF. In nucleotides, the CDR3 is TGTGCCAGCAGCCAAGAGGGCGGAGCGGGAGACGGCTGGGAGACCCAGTACTTC.

The sample holds one count of this clone. The rearrangement uses TRBV5-6 and TRBJ2-5, with no clear D. Germline V gene lookup returns CDR1 SGHDT and CDR2 YYEEEE. This CDR3 has 13 residues. The V end was cut by 6 bases, the J end by 2 bases, with 11 bases between. The CDR3 sequence is CASKSPWQETQYF. The CDR3, as DNA: TGTGCCAGCAAGAGTCCGTGGCAAGAGACCCAGTACTTC.

With respect to this clone: This is likely an artifact of a read error, given a far larger clone one base away. The chain is built from TRBV18 and TRBJ2-5; D uncertain. This CDR3 has 13 amino acids. In germline, CDR1 is KGHSH, CDR2 LQKENI. The CDR3 DNA follows: TGTGCCAGCTCACCATCTCCCCAAGGGACCCAGTACTTC. Translating gives CASSPSPQGTQYF.

As to this clone: An end of the junction differs from the germline gene, which may be a read error. This sample includes further DNA sequences coding for the same CDR3. The chain carries TRBV6-1 and TRBJ2-7; 15 bases map to TRBD2. The CDR3 has 14 residues. Germline-derived CDR1 and CDR2 are MNHNS and SASEGT. CDR3 nucleotides: TGTGCTAGCAGTGAGGGACTAGCGGGAGGAGACCCGTACTTC. As protein: CASSEGLAGGDPYF.

This chain links TRBV7-8 with TRBJ2-7, with no clear D. V was shortened by 3 bases and J by 2 bases, with 5 bases between the two germline ends. Per the germline V gene, CDR1 is SGHVS and CDR2 is FQNEAQ. The CDR3 extends over 12 amino acids. CDR3 DNA sequence: TGTGCCAGCAGCTTTGCCGCCTACGAGCAGTACTTC. Residues: CASSFAAYEQYF.

This CDR3 is CASSLFSGELFF. The CDR3, as DNA: TGTGCCAGCAGCTTATTTAGCGGGGAGCTGTTTTTT. The chain employs TRBV7-3 and TRBJ2-2; D ambiguous. CDR3 size: 12 residues. V was trimmed by 2 bases and J by 7 bases, leaving 5 bases between them. CDR1 SGHTA and CDR2 FQGTGA come from the germline V gene.

This clone was counted a few times. The V and J genes are TRBV9 and TRBJ1-2; 7 nucleotides align to TRBD1. This CDR3 is built from 14 residues. V lost 3 bases, J lost 4 bases, and 6 bases stayed unmatched. CDR1 is SGDLS and CDR2 is YYNGEE in the germline V gene. CDR3 in DNA: TGTGCCAGCAGCGCGGACAGGTCCCTCTATGGCTACACCTTC. This translates into CASSADRSLYGYTF. The full variable domain, rest sourced from reference TRBV9 and TRBJ1-2, is DSGVTQTPKHLITATGQRVTLRCSPRSGDLSVYWYQQSLDQGLQFLIQYYNGEERAKGNILERFSAQQFPDLHSELNLSSLELGDSALYFCASSADRSLYGYTFGSGTRLTVV.

V is TRBV27 and J is TRBJ2-3; perhaps TRBD1 as D (5 bases). Trimming shortened V by 3 bases and J by 4 bases, and 11 bases separated the two germline ends. The length of the CDR3 is 14 residues. Looked up from germline, CDR1 is MNHEY and CDR2 is SMNVEV (reference sequence). The CDR3 sequence is CASSLRQGPDTQYF. The CDR3 nucleotides read TGTGCCAGCAGTTTGCGTCAGGGCCCAGATACGCAGTATTTT.

J is TRBJ1-5 and V is TRBV28; tentatively, D is TRBD1 (5 bases). There are 13 residues in the CDR3. From germline, CDR1 is MDHEN and CDR2 SYDVKM. Between the trimmed V and J ends, which lost 5 bases and 7 bases, there was a span of 12 bases. CDR3 bases: TGTGCCAGCAGTCTCCACGGGGGACAGCCCCAGCATTTT. It yields the protein CASSLHGGQPQHF.

The V call is TRBV21-1, the J call TRBJ1-1; TRBD1 is the table's D call and was not checked against the DNA. TRBV21-1 counts as a pseudogene. This CDR3 has 17 amino acids. The CDR3 nucleotides are TGTGCCAGCAGCAAAGTATTTGGGTCAGCAGGGTTGAGAGGAGCTTTCTTT. This translates into CASSKVFGSAGLRGAFF.

This clone came up many times. V gene TRBV4-2 combines with J gene TRBJ2-5; maybe TRBD2 (5 bases). The germline CDR1 and CDR2 sequences are LGHNA and YNFKEQ. The ends were cut back, 0 bases at V and 4 bases at J, with 12 bases in the middle. The CDR3 sequence is 15 residues long. The CDR3 loop is CASSQDEGSAETQYF. As DNA, the CDR3 is TGTGCCAGCAGCCAAGACGAAGGGAGTGCAGAGACCCAGTACTTC.

The chain is built from TRBV19 and TRBJ1-5, with 10 bases matching TRBD1. Germline assignment: CDR1 LNHDA and CDR2 SQIVND (reference sequence). J lost 0 bases, V lost 6 bases, and 8 bases had no gene match. The CDR3 length is 17 residues. CDR3 coding DNA: TGTGCCAGTAGGGGGGGACAGGGGTTTTATAGCAATCAGCCCCAGCATTTT. Translation gives CASRGGQGFYSNQPQHF.

The rearrangement links TRBV28 to TRBJ1-5; TRBD1 agrees at 10 bases. Germline trimming cut 5 bases from V and 1 base from J; bases unmatched to any gene: 5. CDR1 and CDR2 (germline): MDHEN, SYDVKM. The CDR3 runs 16 residues. DNA for the CDR3: TGTGCCAGCAGTCCCTCGGGACAGGGGAGCAATCAGCCCCAGCATTTT. It translates to CASSPSGQGSNQPQHF.

The chain recombines TRBV28 with TRBJ2-1, with unresolved D. The germline gives CDR1 MDHEN, CDR2 SYDVKM. CDR3 size: 13 residues. Trimming left V 3 bases short and J 6 bases short, with 9 bases between. This CDR3 reads CASSLTAGNEQFF. CDR3 in DNA: TGTGCCAGCAGTTTGACCGCCGGCAATGAGCAGTTCTTC.

Of note for this clone: A far larger clone lies a single base away; this is likely a read error. The chain couples TRBV11-2 to TRBJ1-2; D uncertain. The CDR3 is 14 residues long. Trimming left V 5 bases short and J 1 base short, with 11 bases between. The germline CDR1 and CDR2 sequences are SGHAT and FQNNGV. The CDR3 here is CASSLGRNNYGYTF. In nucleotides, the CDR3 is TGTGCCAGCAGCCTGGGCAGGAATAACTATGGCTACACCTTC.

This clone was seen just once. The V gene is TRBV5-1, the J gene TRBJ1-4, with a weak D call TRBD1 (5 bases). Germline V CDR1 and CDR2: SGHRS, YFSETQ. The V end lost 1 base, the J end lost 7 bases, and 20 bases lay between the germline ends. This CDR3 is 17 amino acids long. Here the CDR3 reads CASSLLFGPQGGEKLFF. The CDR3 nucleotides read TGCGCCAGCAGCTTGCTTTTTGGTCCCCAGGGAGGTGAAAAACTGTTTTTT.

This chain joins TRBV11-2 and TRBJ2-4; possibly TRBD1 for D (6 bases). Trimming shortened V by 1 base and J by 9 bases, and 13 bases separated the two germline ends. The length of the CDR3 is 14 residues. The germline V gene has CDR1 SGHAT and CDR2 FQNNGV. Written as DNA, the CDR3 is TGTGCCAGCAGCTTAGCCGACAGGTTGGGCATTCAGTACTTC. Translated, it gives CASSLADRLGIQYF.

Turning to this clone: A read error likely explains this, since a far larger clone differs by one base. The CDR3 carries no conserved terminal phenylalanine or tryptophan, so it likely arises from a read error. The V gene is TRBV28, the J gene TRBJ1-1; 7 bases match TRBD1. CDR1 MDHEN and CDR2 SYDVKM come from the germline V gene. The CDR3 is 18 residues long. V shed 3 bases, J shed 4 bases, and the junction held 17 bases outside the gene matches. The CDR3 bases are TGTGCCAGCAGTTTGAGGCAGGGGGTAGTTTACACGAGCACTGAAGCTTTCCTT. It is translated as CASSLRQGVVYTSTEAFL.

For this clone: A clone one base away is much larger, so this may be a read error. The rearrangement uses TRBV30 and TRBJ1-3; maybe TRBD1 (5 bases). The V and J ends lost 8 bases and 1 base respectively, with 12 bases between them. From germline, CDR1 is GTSNPN and CDR2 SVGIG (reference sequence). This CDR3 contains 13 residues. CDR3 residues: CAQVGGSGNTIYF. The CDR3 DNA is TGTGCCCAGGTGGGGGGATCTGGAAACACCATATATTTT. Based on the CDR3 plus reference TRBV30 and TRBJ1-3, the full variable domain is SQTIHQWPATLVQPVGSPLSLECTVEGTSNPNLYWYRQAAGRGLQLLFYSVGIGQISSEVPQNLSASRPQDRQFILSSKKLLLSDSGFYLCAQVGGSGNTIYFGEGSWLTVV.

To note about this clone: This likely reflects a read error, since a far larger clone is one base away. This chain joins TRBV28 and TRBJ2-7, with no clear D. Germline V gene sequence: CDR1 MDHEN, CDR2 SYDVKM. CDR3 length equals 19 residues. Trimming pared 7 bases from V and 9 bases from J, leaving 37 bases between. This CDR3 is CASTSLGRGSTRSETSQYF. DNA for the CDR3: TGTGCCAGCACCTCTCTTGGCCGTGGCTCTACGAGGAGCGAGACTTCGCAGTACTTC.

There are a few counts of this clone. A much larger clonotype is one base distant, so this may be a read error. The missing conserved phenylalanine or tryptophan at the end of this CDR3 makes a read error likely. The chain is built from TRBV30 and TRBJ1-2, with 7 bases aligning to TRBD1. Germline CDR1 and CDR2: GTSNPN and SVGIG (reference sequence). This CDR3 contains 16 residues. V lost 1 base and J lost 0; bases outside the gene matches: 8. Here the CDR3 reads CAWSDSHRGSNYGYTL. CDR3 nucleotide sequence: TGTGCCTGGAGTGACTCCCACAGGGGTTCTAACTATGGCTACACCCTC.

The chain carries TRBV5-4 and TRBJ2-5; maybe TRBD2 (5 bases). Germline V gives CDR1 SGHNT, CDR2 YYREEE (reference sequence). Trimming took off 4 bases at V and 3 bases at J, with 10 bases between the two ends. The length of the CDR3 is 13 residues. The DNA for the CDR3 is TGTGCCAGCAGCCTCCAAGCGGAAGAGACCCAGTACTTC. This codes for CASSLQAEETQYF.

The chain carries TRBV7-6 and TRBJ2-7; no clear D. This CDR3 spans 14 amino acids. The germline V and J ends were trimmed by 5 bases and 2 bases, with 13 bases remaining between them. Germline CDR1 is SGHVS and CDR2 is FNYEAQ. This CDR3 is CASSQKSPPYEQYF. The CDR3 coding sequence is TGTGCCAGCAGCCAAAAGTCGCCTCCCTACGAGCAGTACTTC.

This clone has more than one count but fewer than ten. The sample has other DNA sequences that encode this CDR3 too. This chain connects TRBV7-9 to TRBJ1-5, with D possibly matching TRBD1 (6 bases). Germline lookup yields CDR1 SEHNR and CDR2 FQNEAQ (reference sequence). CDR3 size: 13 residues. Trimming cost V 1 base and J 7 bases, with 8 bases left between them. CDR3 loop: CASSLVGGQPQHF. DNA of the CDR3: TGTGCCAGCAGCTTAGTAGGGGGACAGCCCCAGCATTTT.

The chain has TRBV28 and TRBJ1-5; 7 bases are shared with TRBD1. The CDR3 has 16 residues. Germline values: CDR1 MDHEN, CDR2 SYDVKM. Unmatched junction bases numbered 8, after V lost 6 bases and J lost 0 bases. DNA for the CDR3: TGTGCCAGCAGGCCAGGGGGTCTGCATAGCAATCAGCCCCAGCATTTT. Protein: CASRPGGLHSNQPQHF.